The sample holds a few counts of the clone carrying this T cell receptor (beta chain). The antigen remains unidentified. Aged 18 to 65, the patients had hyperthyroidism that was newly diagnosed and had lasted under 2 months. TCR beta CDR3 sequences were amplified from RNA transcripts. First-round RT-PCR of the TCR CDR3 relied on the HTBI primer set. TCRdb analysed the multiplex PCR reads with MiXCR anew, one entry per CDR3 protein. This sample has over 200,000 distinct CDR3 sequences, with roughly 17% found just once. This entry comes from a study of T cells in Graves' hyperthyroidism and ophthalmopathy. Study-level findings and limits: Model predictions of ophthalmopathy came a median roughly 6.4 months before onset.

The V gene lost 2 bases and the J gene lost 8 bases, with 11 bases spanning the gap. The germline V gene has CDR1 SGHRS and CDR2 YFSETQ. The CDR3 totals 14 residues. The rearrangement links TRBV5-1 to TRBJ1-6; D ambiguous. Sequencing was done on a sample of blood. The clonotype comes from a man between 45 and 60 years old with Graves' hyperthyroidism. The CDR3 nucleotides are TGCGCCAGCAGCTTAGGGAATGTGGATTCACCCCTCCACTTT. It encodes CASSLGNVDSPLHF.